This T cell receptor beta chain comes out of a study of T cells in Graves' hyperthyroidism and ophthalmopathy. Study results and limitations: Ophthalmopathy and stable hyperthyroidism were separated by a 13 V-J model. Blood also showed most of the thyroid clonotypes that were expanded above 0.001.

Diagnosis of hyperthyroidism was new in patients aged 18 to 65, and its duration was under 2 months. PBMCs stemmed from under 11 ml fresh peripheral blood. This clonotype was recorded many times. Its antigen remains unknown. This CDR3 comprises 15 residues. Germline V CDR1 and CDR2: SQVTM, ANQGSEA. V shed 6 bases and J shed 2 bases, with 17 bases lying between them. RNA transcripts served as the template for amplifying TCR beta CDR3 regions. In the first-round RT-PCR of the TCR CDR3, the HTBI primer set was used. TCRdb ran MiXCR on the multiplex PCR reads and lists one entry per CDR3 protein. The table records more than 650,000 distinct CDR3 sequences, 12% to 15% of them present only once.

The V call is TRBV29-1, the J call TRBJ2-1; D may be TRBD2 (5 bases). The sequenced sample was blood. This clonotype was obtained from a woman under 30 with Graves' hyperthyroidism. The CDR3 coding sequence is TGCAGCGTCGCCCGGACTGGATTTGCCTACAATGAGCAGTTCTTC. It encodes CSVARTGFAYNEQFF.